A single sample is the source of the 29 T cell receptor beta chains below, sequenced in a study of radiation and T cells in renal cell carcinoma. Produced via immunoSEQ multiplex PCR; TCRdb's table is partial and in-frame only. The table has 40,000 to 60,000 clones, about 80% seen once; the top ten hold under 35%. The time point was: baseline pretreatment blood. Indicated treatment: 15 Gy SBRT to primary tumor, nephrectomy 4 weeks later. This specimen consisted of blood, obtained from a patient whose treatment included radiotherapy and nephrectomy. Source of these receptors: a woman aged 70-85 years with renal cell carcinoma.

The chain recombines TRBV7-2 with TRBJ1-1; D might be TRBD1 (6 bases). The germline V gene has CDR1 SGHTA and CDR2 FQGNSA. The germline V and J ends were trimmed by 1 base and 7 bases, with 10 bases remaining between them. CDR3 length: 13 residues. DNA of the CDR3: TGTGCCAGCAGCTTAGTGACAGGAGATGAAGCTTTCTTT. Amino acid sequence: CASSLVTGDEAFF.

This clone has just one count. The gene calls are TRBV7-2 and TRBJ1-2, with D unclear. V was clipped by 0 bases and J by 1 base, with 3 bases between them. The germline V gene encodes CDR1 SGHTA and CDR2 FQGNSA. The CDR3 consists of 13 residues. The chain's CDR3 is CASSLAVNYGYTF. CDR3 coding DNA: TGTGCCAGCAGCTTAGCAGTTAACTATGGCTACACCTTC.

This clone was found once. The chain joins TRBV5-5 to TRBJ2-3, with TRBD1 identical over 11 bases. The CDR3 loop spans 14 amino acids. V lost 3 bases and J lost 4; bases outside the gene matches: 1. CDR1 is SGHKS, CDR2 YYEKEE, per germline (reference sequence). The chain's CDR3 is CASSSGQGADTQYF. In DNA, the CDR3 is TGTGCCAGCAGCTCGGGACAGGGGGCAGATACGCAGTATTTT.

The V and J genes are TRBV11-2 and TRBJ2-5; 7 nucleotides align to TRBD1. This CDR3 contains 14 residues. Germline CDR1 and CDR2: SGHAT and FQNNGV. With V trimmed by 6 bases and J by 5 bases, 9 bases remained unmatched. DNA for the CDR3: TGTGCCAGCAGTTACCGACAGGGCGGGGAGACCCAGTACTTC. Residues: CASSYRQGGETQYF. Supplemented by reference TRBV11-2 and TRBJ2-5, the full variable domain reads EAGVAQSPRYKIIEKRQSVAFWCNPISGHATLYWYQQILGQGPKLLIQFQNNGVVDDSQLPKDRFSAERLKGVDSTLKIQPAKLEDSAVYLCASSYRQGGETQYFGPGTRLLVL.

The chain combines TRBV30 with TRBJ1-5, with D perhaps matching TRBD1 (5 bases). Trimming shortened V by 6 bases and J by 5 bases, and 17 bases separated the two germline ends. This CDR3 contains 14 residues. The germline V gene encodes CDR1 GTSNPN and CDR2 SVGIG (reference sequence). CDR3 in DNA: TGTGCCTGCCAATCCGGGGGGTCTTATCAGCCCCAGCATTTT. This encodes CACQSGGSYQPQHF.

The rearrangement links TRBV4-2 to TRBJ2-3, with D perhaps matching TRBD2 (5 bases). The length of the CDR3 is 15 residues. Germline CDR1 is LGHNA and CDR2 is YNFKEQ. V lost 1 base and J 4 bases, leaving 12 bases between the germline ends. The CDR3 loop reads CASSQVFLRADTQYF. The CDR3 bases are TGTGCCAGCAGCCAAGTTTTTCTGAGGGCAGATACGCAGTATTTT.

V and J are TRBV5-6 and TRBJ2-7; D remains ambiguous. V lost 0 bases to trimming and J lost 2 bases, with 9 bases between them. Looked up from germline, CDR1 is SGHDT and CDR2 is YYEEEE. This CDR3 is built from 14 residues. The CDR3 DNA reads TGTGCCAGCAGCTTGGCCGTCAGCCCCTACGAGCAGTACTTC. Amino acid sequence: CASSLAVSPYEQYF.

J is TRBJ1-1 and V is TRBV19; D not resolved. The CDR3 is 12 amino acids. Trimming stripped 6 bases from V and 5 bases from J, with 10 bases between. Germline V gene sequence: CDR1 LNHDA, CDR2 SQIVND (reference sequence). CDR3 in DNA: TGTGCCAGTAGCATACAAGGGACTGAAGCTTTCTTT. This sequence encodes CASSIQGTEAFF.

This chain connects TRBV2 to TRBJ1-4, with D possibly TRBD1 on 5 matching bases. The CDR3 length is 13 residues. Trimming removed 7 bases at V and 1 base at J, with 7 bases between. Germline CDR1 reads SNHLY; CDR2 reads FYNNEI. The CDR3 DNA reads as TGTGCCAGCATCGGGGGAACTAATGAAAAACTGTTTTTT. Its translation is CASIGGTNEKLFF.

The chain's CDR3 is CASSLGPYYPDTQYF. The CDR3 bases are TGTGCCAGCAGCTTAGGCCCCTATTACCCAGATACGCAGTATTTT. The chain recombines TRBV7-6 with TRBJ2-3; D is ambiguous. V lost 1 base and J 4 bases, leaving 12 bases between the germline ends. The germline V gene encodes CDR1 SGHVS and CDR2 FNYEAQ. The CDR3 contains 15 residues.

This clone occurred once. The V and J genes are TRBV7-9 and TRBJ2-1; 11 bases align to TRBD2. The CDR3 consists of 16 residues. Losses at the gene ends were 4 bases for V and 7 bases for J; bases not matched to a gene: 9. CDR1 is SEHNR, CDR2 FQNEAQ, per germline (reference sequence). This CDR3 reads CASSSGTSGVGNEQFF. Written as DNA, the CDR3 is TGTGCCAGCAGCTCCGGGACTAGCGGAGTTGGAAATGAGCAGTTCTTC.

J is TRBJ2-5 and V is TRBV5-1; 12 nucleotides agree with TRBD1. The CDR3 is 16 amino acids. V shed 3 bases, J shed 5 bases, and the junction held 8 bases outside the gene matches. Germline-derived CDR1 and CDR2 are SGHRS and YFSETQ. CDR3 sequence (DNA): TGCGCCAGCAGCTGGGCGGGGACAGGGGGCTGGGAGACCCAGTACTTC. Translated: CASSWAGTGGWETQYF. The full variable domain, in which reference TRBV5-1 and TRBJ2-5 provide the parts outside the CDR3, is KAGVTQTPRYLIKTRGQQVTLSCSPISGHRSVSWYQQTPGQGLQFLFEYFSETQRNKGNFPGRFSGRQFSNSRSEMNVSTLELGDSALYLCASSWAGTGGWETQYFGPGTRLLVL.

This clone was detected once. The chain links TRBV5-1 to TRBJ2-1; D might be TRBD2 (6 bases). CDR3 length: 15 residues. The ends were cut back, 4 bases at V and 7 bases at J, with 18 bases in the middle. Germline V lookup: CDR1 SGHRS, CDR2 YFSETQ. For the CDR3, the DNA is TGCGCCAGCAGCCCGAATGAGCGGGTCCGGAATGAGCAGTTCTTC. This translates into CASSPNERVRNEQFF.

This clone was found once. The chain combines TRBV29-1 with TRBJ2-5; 7 bases fit TRBD2. Trimming at V came to 8 bases and at J to 1 base, leaving 10 bases not matched to a gene. The CDR3 is 14 amino acids. The V gene's germline CDR1 is SQVTM and CDR2 ANQGSEA. The CDR3 is CSTPRAGTQETQYF. In DNA, the CDR3 is TGCAGCACCCCTCGAGCGGGGACCCAAGAGACCCAGTACTTC.

The chain carries TRBV7-9 and TRBJ2-7; D tentatively reads TRBD1 or TRBD2 (5 bases each). Germline V gene sequence: CDR1 SEHNR, CDR2 FQNEAQ (reference sequence). V lost 5 bases and J lost 0, with 11 bases in between. CDR3 size: 14 residues. CDR3 loop: CASSPRDGSYEQYF. CDR3 nucleotide sequence: TGTGCCAGCAGCCCCCGGGACGGCTCCTACGAGCAGTACTTC.

The chain has TRBV6-5 and TRBJ2-5, with a weak D call TRBD2 (5 bases). The DNA end favors TRBJ2-7, so the J call may be wrong. CDR1 and CDR2 from the germline V gene are MNHEY and SVGAGI. CDR3 size: 15 residues. The CDR3 spells CASRRRQESSYEQYF. In DNA, the CDR3 is TGTGCCAGCAGAAGGAGGCAGGAGAGCTCCTACGAGCAGTACTTC.

This rearrangement joins TRBV4-1 to TRBJ1-4, with D tentatively TRBD1 (6 bases). This CDR3 contains 15 residues. Germline loops: CDR1 MGHRA, CDR2 YSYEKL. The V end lost 3 bases, the J end lost 8 bases, and 16 bases lay between the germline ends. CDR3 in amino acids: CASSQEGVKGEKLFF. The CDR3 bases are TGCGCCAGCAGCCAGGAGGGGGTGAAGGGGGAAAAACTGTTTTTT.

The V and J genes are TRBV7-2 and TRBJ1-5; 8 bases agree with TRBD1. The germline gives CDR1 SGHTA, CDR2 FQGNSA. The CDR3 has 15 amino acids. V lost 3 bases to trimming and J lost 6 bases; unmatched junction nucleotides: 7. CDR3 in amino acids: CASSFGTGGGQPQHF. CDR3 in DNA: TGTGCCAGCAGCTTCGGTACAGGGGGAGGTCAGCCCCAGCATTTT.

The chain employs TRBV14 and TRBJ1-1; D is uncertain. The CDR3 extends over 15 amino acids. CDR1 and CDR2 from the germline V gene are SGHDN and FVKESK. Trimming cost V 0 bases and J 4 bases, with 12 bases left between them. The CDR3 DNA reads as TGTGCCAGCAGCCAAGATCGGGGAGGAGCCACTGAAGCTTTCTTT. This codes for CASSQDRGGATEAFF.

This chain uses TRBV6-5 with TRBJ2-3, with 9 nucleotides matching TRBD2. V lost 2 bases to trimming and J lost 5 bases; unmatched junction nucleotides: 5. This CDR3 region has 15 residues. The germline V gene encodes CDR1 MNHEY and CDR2 SVGAGI. The CDR3 loop is CASSYVAGGLDTQYF. The CDR3 DNA follows: TGTGCCAGCAGTTACGTCGCGGGAGGGCTAGATACGCAGTATTTT.

The V call is TRBV7-7, the J call TRBJ2-2, with TRBD2 identical over 13 bases. Germline trimming cut 5 bases from V and 6 bases from J; bases unmatched to any gene: 3. Germline V gene sequence: CDR1 SSHAT, CDR2 FNYEAQ (reference sequence). The CDR3 length is 15 residues. This CDR3 is CASSPGLAGAGELFF. CDR3 DNA: TGTGCCAGCAGCCCAGGACTAGCGGGAGCCGGGGAGCTGTTTTTT.

This chain connects TRBV10-3 to TRBJ1-5, with TRBD1 identical over 11 bases. Germline assignment: CDR1 ENHRY and CDR2 SYGVKD. The CDR3 consists of 17 residues. The junction had 6 bases not matched to a gene; V was cut back by 5 bases and J by 0 bases. In nucleotides, the CDR3 is TGTGCCATCAGTAGCGGACAGGGGGCCGGTAGCAATCAGCCCCAGCATTTT. Its protein is CAISSGQGAGSNQPQHF.

J is TRBJ2-1 and V is TRBV12-5; 10 nucleotides match TRBD1. V was pared by 5 bases and J by 7 bases, with 8 bases of the junction left unmatched. The CDR3 extends over 15 amino acids. Germline V CDR1 and CDR2: LGHNT, FRNRAP. In DNA, the CDR3 is TGTGCTAGTGGTCCCCTCGGACAGGGGGTTAATGAGCAGTTCTTC. Its protein product is CASGPLGQGVNEQFF.

The chain recombines TRBV5-1 with TRBJ1-1; D unresolved. The CDR3 contains 15 residues. The germline CDR1 and CDR2 sequences are SGHRS and YFSETQ. V shed 2 bases and J shed 2 bases, with 13 bases lying between them. CDR3 in DNA: TGCGCCAGCAGCTTATTCGGTGGAGGCAACACTGAAGCTTTCTTT. It specifies CASSLFGGGNTEAFF.

The chain combines TRBV6-1 with TRBJ1-2; 7 bases line up with TRBD1. CDR1 is MNHNS and CDR2 is SASEGT in the germline V gene. CDR3 size: 13 residues. Trimming cost V 6 bases and J 9 bases; bases outside gene matches: 10. The chain's CDR3 is CASRSGQPESYTF. The CDR3 DNA reads TGTGCCAGCAGATCGGGACAGCCGGAAAGCTACACCTTC.

This clone has a handful of counts. In nucleotides, the CDR3 is TGTGCCAGCAGCTTGGTGAAGGCCGAACCCAAAAACATTCAGTACTTC. Its translation: CASSLVKAEPKNIQYF. The chain recombines TRBV5-6 with TRBJ2-4; D unresolved. CDR1 and CDR2 from the germline V gene are SGHDT and YYEEEE. The V gene lost 0 bases and the J gene lost 2 bases, with 12 bases spanning the gap. This CDR3 has 16 amino acids.

The gene calls are TRBV4-3 and TRBJ2-1, with TRBD2 matching 13 bases. The V and J ends lost 1 base and 8 bases, in that order; junction bases with no gene match: 8. The CDR3 covers 17 residues. The germline gives CDR1 LGHNA, CDR2 YSLEER. The CDR3 region has the DNA TGCGCCAGCAGCCAAGGGGCCGGGACTAGCGGGACCGATGAGCAGTTCTTC. Amino acid sequence: CASSQGAGTSGTDEQFF.

This chain links TRBV20-1 with TRBJ1-4; D is uncertain. Trimming cost V 2 bases and J 8 bases, with 6 bases left between them. The CDR3 consists of 11 residues. Looked up from germline, CDR1 is DFQATT and CDR2 is SNEGSKA (reference sequence). The chain's CDR3 is CSARYSEKLFF. The CDR3 nucleotides are TGCAGTGCTAGATATTCGGAAAAACTGTTTTTT.

The chain joins TRBV6-1 to TRBJ1-4; D remains ambiguous. CDR1 is MNHNS and CDR2 is SASEGT in the germline V gene. Trimming shortened V by 7 bases and J by 8 bases, and 17 bases separated the two germline ends. This CDR3 region has 14 residues. CDR3 amino acids: CASTIGPRREKLFF. The DNA of the CDR3 is TGTGCCAGCACTATCGGCCCCCGTCGGGAAAAACTGTTTTTT.